Listed here are 30 T cell receptor beta chains from one sample, sequenced in a study of T cells in Graves' hyperthyroidism and ophthalmopathy (dated by TCRdb to about 2019). Library preparation used multiplex PCR. Data came from an Illumina HiSeq 2000. The TCR beta CDR3 regions were amplified from the RNA transcripts. The first round of RT-PCR for the TCR CDR3 was performed with the HTBI primer set and the Qiagen OneStep RT-PCR kit. Clones were called with MiXCR by TCRdb after fastp trimmed the public reads at Q25, and only in-frame beta chains were retained. Each entry merges the rows of one CDR3 protein and shows their most common DNA and genes. In all, the sample holds 360,000 or so distinct CDR3 sequences, and 13% to 15% of those were seen once. Roughly a fifth of the sample comes from the top ten. Sequencing input: blood. The receptors were gathered from a woman aged 55-70 years with Graves' ophthalmopathy.

This clonotype was detected ten times or more. The chain combines TRBV28 with TRBJ2-3; D not certain. Between the trimmed V and J ends, which lost 6 bases and 5 bases, there was a span of 9 bases. Per the germline V gene, CDR1 is MDHEN and CDR2 is SYDVKM. This CDR3 is built from 12 residues. The CDR3 DNA reads TGTGCCAGCAGGTCCCGCGGAGATACGCAGTATTTT. As protein: CASRSRGDTQYF.

This clonotype has ten or more counts. The chain uses TRBV12-3 or TRBV12-4 and TRBJ1-5; 7 bases line up with TRBD1. The CDR3 totals 14 residues. After removal of 5 bases from V and 2 bases from J, the junction contained 3 bases not matched to a gene. The DNA of the CDR3 is TGTGCCAGCAGTGCCGACAGGGGCAATCAGCCCCAGCATTTT. It encodes CASSADRGNQPQHF.

The rearrangement joins TRBV2 to TRBJ2-5; no clear D gene. There are 13 residues in the CDR3. The V and J ends lost 2 bases and 3 bases respectively, with 7 bases between them. CDR1 and CDR2 (germline): SNHLY, FYNNEI. CDR3 DNA sequence: TGTGCCAGCAGTGAACAGATAAAAGAGACCCAGTACTTC. This translates into CASSEQIKETQYF.

The sample holds many counts of this clonotype. The rearrangement links TRBV7-9 to TRBJ2-3; the D is unclear. In germline, CDR1 is SEHNR, CDR2 FQNEAQ (reference sequence). The CDR3 runs 14 residues. V lost 4 bases to trimming and J lost 4 bases, with 12 bases between them. CDR3: CASSSEARPDTQYF. DNA for the CDR3: TGTGCCAGCAGCTCAGAGGCCCGTCCAGATACGCAGTATTTT.

This clonotype was detected ten times or more. The chain has TRBV2 and TRBJ2-3; 11 nucleotides align to TRBD2. The ends lost 2 bases at V and 2 bases at J; junction bases unmatched: 3. This CDR3 comprises 16 residues. Germline V CDR1 and CDR2: SNHLY, FYNNEI. The CDR3 nucleotides are TGTGCCAGCAGTGAACTAGCGGGAGGAGACACAGATACGCAGTATTTT. The encoded protein is CASSELAGGDTDTQYF. The full variable domain, completed using reference TRBV2 and TRBJ2-3, is EPEVTQTPSHQVTQMGQEVILRCVPISNHLYFYWYRQILGQKVEFLVSFYNNEISEKSEIFDDQFSVERPDGSNFTLKIRSTKLEDSAMYFCASSELAGGDTDTQYFGPGTRLTVL.

This clonotype was observed at least ten times. The chain joins TRBV20-1 to TRBJ2-3; 10 bases map to TRBD2. The J segment lost 6 bases and the V segment lost 3 bases, leaving 12 bases of the junction unmatched. The CDR3 contains 16 residues. CDR1 and CDR2 (germline): DFQATT, SNEGSKA (reference sequence). CDR3: CSASPTLAGVSDTQYF. The CDR3, as DNA: TGCAGTGCTAGTCCGACTCTAGCGGGAGTTTCGGATACGCAGTATTTT.

J is TRBJ2-7 and V is TRBV2; 15 nucleotides match TRBD2. With V trimmed by 7 bases and J by 3 bases, 4 bases remained unmatched. CDR1 SNHLY and CDR2 FYNNEI come from the germline V gene. This CDR3 has 15 amino acids. Written as DNA, the CDR3 is TGTGCCAGCAAGCCGGGACTAGCGGGAGGCTACGAGCAGTACTTC. Translation: CASKPGLAGGYEQYF.

The chain couples TRBV27 to TRBJ2-2; 8 bases match TRBD2. With 2 bases clipped from V and 4 bases from J, the junction kept 6 bases outside the gene matches. Germline V gives CDR1 MNHEY, CDR2 SMNVEV (reference sequence). The CDR3 extends over 16 amino acids. The CDR3 region is CASSLIFAGGTGELFF. In DNA form, the CDR3 reads TGTGCCAGCAGTTTAATTTTTGCGGGGGGCACCGGGGAGCTGTTTTTT.

This clonotype was counted at least ten times. The CDR3 DNA is TGCAGCGGAAATAGCGGGTATCAAGAGACCCAGTACTTC. This gives the protein CSGNSGYQETQYF. This sequence joins TRBV29-1 and TRBJ2-5, with 7 bases identical to TRBD2. V gave up 7 bases and J gave up 2 bases; unmatched junction bases: 7. Germline assignment: CDR1 SQVTM and CDR2 ANQGSEA. The CDR3 loop spans 13 amino acids.

This clonotype was counted many times. The chain carries TRBV29-1 and TRBJ2-2; 14 bases are a match to TRBD2. The CDR3 is made up of 15 amino acids. V trimming: 6 bases; J trimming: 2 bases; junction bases outside the gene matches: 2. Germline assignment: CDR1 SQVTM and CDR2 ANQGSEA. The CDR3 region is CSVGLAGVNTGELFF. CDR3 sequence (DNA): TGCAGCGTGGGACTAGCGGGAGTAAACACCGGGGAGCTGTTTTTT.

The sample holds many counts of this clonotype. The J gene is TRBJ2-1, the V gene TRBV20-1; 12 nucleotides agree with TRBD2. The length of the CDR3 is 15 residues. The V gene's germline CDR1 is DFQATT and CDR2 SNEGSKA (reference sequence). Trimming took 5 bases from V and 7 from J; bases not matched to a gene: 9. The CDR3 DNA reads as TGCAGTGCTCTTGGACTAGCGGGATTCCAGAATGAGCAGTTCTTC. This encodes CSALGLAGFQNEQFF.

The chain links TRBV18 to TRBJ1-1, with D possibly being TRBD1 (5 bases). Per germline, CDR1 KGHSH and CDR2 LQKENI. The CDR3 consists of 15 residues. V lost 3 bases and J lost 0, with 11 bases in between. The CDR3 loop is CASSPGRGMNTEAFF. Here the CDR3 DNA reads TGTGCCAGCTCACCCGGGAGGGGCATGAACACTGAAGCTTTCTTT. Full variable domain (outside the CDR3, taken from reference TRBV18 and TRBJ1-1): NAGVMQNPRHLVRRRGQEARLRCSPMKGHSHVYWYRQLPEEGLKFMVYLQKENIIDESGMPKERFSAEFPKEGPSILRIQQVVRGDSAAYFCASSPGRGMNTEAFFGQGTRLTVV.

CDR3 loop: CASSEGLFYEQYF. CDR3 sequence (DNA): TGTGCCAGCAGTGAGGGACTGTTCTACGAGCAGTACTTC. The rearrangement joins TRBV6-1 to TRBJ2-7; a weak D match, TRBD2 (6 bases). Looked up from germline, CDR1 is MNHNS and CDR2 is SASEGT. V lost 3 bases and J lost 3, with 9 bases in between. The CDR3 has 13 amino acids.

The V and J genes are TRBV28 and TRBJ2-7, with 12 bases that match TRBD1. The V gene end was trimmed by 6 bases and the J gene end by 4 bases; junction bases not matched to a gene: 7. The CDR3 length is 15 residues. Looked up from germline, CDR1 is MDHEN and CDR2 is SYDVKM. DNA for the CDR3: TGTGCCAGCAGAGCCGGGACAGGGGGCCCGTACGAGCAGTACTTC. Its translation is CASRAGTGGPYEQYF. The variable domain in full, completed from reference TRBV28 and TRBJ2-7, reads DVKVTQSSRYLVKRTGEKVFLECVQDMDHENMFWYRQDPGLGLRLIYFSYDVKMKEKGDIPEGYSVSREKKERFSLILESASTNQTSMYLCASRAGTGGPYEQYFGPGTRLTVT.

The chain couples TRBV28 to TRBJ1-5; possibly TRBD1 for D (5 bases). V lost 6 bases and J 6 bases, leaving 15 bases between the germline ends. CDR1 is MDHEN, CDR2 SYDVKM, per germline. This CDR3 comprises 14 residues. The chain's CDR3 is CASSPGGFLQPQHF. The CDR3 nucleotides read TGTGCCAGCAGCCCCGGGGGGTTTCTTCAGCCCCAGCATTTT.

This clonotype was counted at least ten times. The chain has TRBV2 and TRBJ1-6, with 9 bases identical to TRBD1. The germline CDR1 and CDR2 sequences are SNHLY and FYNNEI. The V gene end was trimmed by 6 bases and the J gene end by 7 bases; junction bases not matched to a gene: 4. The CDR3 has 14 amino acids. CDR3 in DNA: TGTGCCAGCAGGAGACAGGGGGTAAATTCACCCCTCCACTTT. Protein product: CASRRQGVNSPLHF.

The chain combines TRBV11-2 with TRBJ1-5; TRBD1 matches 10 bases. The CDR3 runs to 15 residues. V gave up 6 bases and J gave up 6 bases; unmatched junction bases: 8. Per germline, CDR1 SGHAT and CDR2 FQNNGV. DNA of the CDR3: TGTGCCAGCAGGGGGGACAGGGGAATGGGTCAGCCCCAGCATTTT. Its translation is CASRGDRGMGQPQHF.

This clonotype was found many times. The chain links TRBV11-2 to TRBJ2-4; D not resolved. This CDR3 contains 16 residues. Germline V gene data show CDR1 as SGHAT and CDR2 as FQNNGV. V lost 5 bases, J lost 4 bases, and 18 bases lay in between. CDR3 DNA sequence: TGTGCCAGCAGCCCCTCTGGCGCGGTCGGTAAAAACATTCAGTACTTC. It specifies CASSPSGAVGKNIQYF.

This clonotype appeared many times. V gene TRBV2 combines with J gene TRBJ1-1; D is ambiguous. Germline-derived CDR1 and CDR2 are SNHLY and FYNNEI. The CDR3 is made up of 13 amino acids. Trimming took off 7 bases at V and 6 bases at J, with 15 bases between the two ends. The CDR3 protein is CASNREARAEAFF. As DNA, the CDR3 is TGTGCCAGCAATCGGGAGGCGCGCGCTGAAGCTTTCTTT.

The chain couples TRBV5-6 to TRBJ2-2; the match to TRBD2 covers 11 bases. The ends lost 4 bases at V and 6 bases at J; junction bases unmatched: 8. The CDR3 sequence is 16 residues long. CDR1 is SGHDT and CDR2 is YYEEEE in the germline V gene. The CDR3 bases are TGTGCCAGCAGCAAAACTAGCGGGAGTATCGCCGGGGAGCTGTTTTTT. It is translated as CASSKTSGSIAGELFF.

This clonotype has a count of ten or more. V and J are TRBV28 and TRBJ1-1; maybe TRBD1 (5 bases). The germline V gene has CDR1 MDHEN and CDR2 SYDVKM. This CDR3 has 13 amino acids. V lost 7 bases and J lost 4, with 13 bases in between. CDR3 residues: CASKQGVSTEAFF. CDR3 in DNA: TGTGCCAGCAAACAAGGGGTCAGCACTGAAGCTTTCTTT.

This clonotype has at least ten counts. The gene calls are TRBV2 and TRBJ2-1; TRBD2 aligns across 10 bases. Germline assignment: CDR1 SNHLY and CDR2 FYNNEI. The CDR3 consists of 17 residues. The J segment lost 4 bases and the V segment lost 0 bases, leaving 6 bases of the junction unmatched. The CDR3 DNA sequence: TGTGCCAGCAGTGAAGCGCTTCTAGCGGGAGTTTACAATGAGCAGTTCTTC. This gives the protein CASSEALLAGVYNEQFF.

Many counts were recorded for this clonotype. This sequence joins TRBV28 and TRBJ2-4; D may be TRBD2 (6 bases). The CDR3 contains 15 residues. The germline CDR1 and CDR2 sequences are MDHEN and SYDVKM. Trimming removed 2 bases from V and 1 base from J, with 9 bases in between. The CDR3 DNA reads as TGTGCCAGCAGTTTAGGCCGGGGGGCCAAAAACATTCAGTACTTC. Amino acid sequence: CASSLGRGAKNIQYF.

Ten or more counts support this clonotype. The chain employs TRBV7-2 and TRBJ2-7; maybe TRBD2 (5 bases). Trimming stripped 4 bases from V and 3 bases from J, with 10 bases between. The CDR3 runs to 13 residues. Germline CDR1 is SGHTA and CDR2 is FQGNSA. CDR3 region: CASSSGLNYEQYF. The CDR3 DNA reads as TGTGCCAGCAGCTCCGGACTCAACTACGAGCAGTACTTC.

The table lists this clonotype with many counts. The chain carries TRBV20-1 and TRBJ2-1; a weak D match, TRBD2 (6 bases). V was pared by 6 bases and J by 2 bases, with 17 bases between. The CDR3 loop spans 15 amino acids. Germline CDR1 is DFQATT and CDR2 is SNEGSKA (reference sequence). CDR3 bases: TGCAGTGCCCAGGACGAGACTAGAGCCTACAATGAGCAGTTCTTC. Translating it yields CSAQDETRAYNEQFF.

This chain joins TRBV28 and TRBJ2-6; D is perhaps TRBD1 or TRBD2 (6 bases each). Germline CDR1 is MDHEN and CDR2 is SYDVKM. The CDR3 extends over 16 amino acids. V was cut by 7 bases and J by 1 base, with 14 bases left in between. Here the CDR3 reads CASIPRRGSGANVLTF. For the CDR3, the DNA is TGTGCCAGCATCCCCAGGAGGGGGTCTGGGGCCAACGTCCTGACTTTC.

This clonotype was seen at least ten times. This rearrangement joins TRBV20-1 to TRBJ2-1; D ambiguous. V lost 6 bases and J 5 bases, leaving 8 bases between the germline ends. CDR1 and CDR2 from the germline V gene are DFQATT and SNEGSKA (reference sequence). CDR3 length: 11 residues. Here the CDR3 DNA reads TGCAGTGCCCAGGAGAACAATGAGCAGTTCTTC. Amino acids: CSAQENNEQFF.

Ten or more counts support this clonotype. V and J are TRBV2 and TRBJ1-1; D gene unclear. This CDR3 has 13 residues. V was clipped by 6 bases and J by 0 bases, with 8 bases between them. Germline values: CDR1 SNHLY, CDR2 FYNNEI. The CDR3 sequence: CASRVQMNTEAFF. The CDR3 DNA reads TGTGCCAGCAGGGTACAAATGAACACTGAAGCTTTCTTT.

This clonotype was recorded many times. The DNA of the CDR3 is TGTGCCAGCAGACTCATAACAGGGCCCCATGGCTACACCTTC. Translation: CASRLITGPHGYTF. V gene TRBV27 combines with J gene TRBJ1-2; a weak D match, TRBD1 (6 bases). The CDR3 totals 14 residues. The germline V gene has CDR1 MNHEY and CDR2 SMNVEV (reference sequence). V was clipped by 6 bases and J by 6 bases, with 17 bases between them.

This clonotype was picked up many times. The chain joins TRBV3-1 to TRBJ2-3; TRBD2 matches at 9 bases. The V and J ends lost 0 bases and 8 bases, in that order; junction bases with no gene match: 6. Per germline, CDR1 LGHDT and CDR2 YNNKEL (reference sequence). The CDR3 is 15 residues long. The CDR3 DNA follows: TGTGCCAGCAGCCAAGATGGCCTAGCGGGACTTACGCAGTATTTT. Its translation is CASSQDGLAGLTQYF.